Described below is a single TCR beta chain sequence and its context. Its specificity is unknown. Primers: 60 Vbeta forward and 13 Jbeta reverse. Here immunoSEQ multiplex PCR was the method, and the copy in TCRdb shows in-frame clones only, minus some. Here the sample spans approximately 76,000 clones, roughly 73% being singletons. Trimming cost V 3 bases and J 1 base; bases outside gene matches: 21. The V gene's germline CDR1 is SGHTA and CDR2 FQGTGA. The CDR3 is 20 amino acids. The data belong to a study of cytomegalovirus exposure and HLA in healthy donors. Whole-study findings and limits: A later look showed TCR association rates differing by HLA locus, highest for DRB1 and lowest for HLA-C.

The specimen sequenced was PBMCs. V usage is TRBV7-3 and J usage is TRBJ2-7; 7 positions agree with TRBD1. This sequence was found in a woman aged 40 to 50 in good health and CMV-seropositive. CDR3 sequence reads: CASSFSYDRSNRGISYEQYF. CDR3 DNA sequence: TGTGCCAGCAGCTTCTCATACGACCGCAGTAACAGGGGTATTTCCTACGAGCAGTACTTC.